Presented here are 26 T cell receptor beta chains from one specimen sequenced in a study of OX40 agonist ivuxolimab in advanced cancers. Libraries were constructed by the immunoSEQ multiplex PCR assay. TCRdb took this table from immuneACCESS and kept in-frame rearrangements with V and J called. Such tables lack part of the clones; where checked against another copy, unresolved V genes explain under half of the gap, and the rest is unexplained. This sample holds some 50,000 clones; around nine tenths were observed only once. The leading ten clones occupy 1.5% of the sample. This material consisted of CD4+ or CD8+ T cells sorted from blood, taken in a trial of the OX40 agonist ivuxolimab. The receptors were sampled from an adult with an advanced solid tumor such as melanoma, head and neck, liver or kidney cancer.

V and J are TRBV5-1 and TRBJ2-3; tentative D call: TRBD1 (6 bases). CDR1 is SGHRS, CDR2 YFSETQ, per germline. Trimming removed 4 bases at V and 11 bases at J, with 26 bases between. There are 16 residues in the CDR3. The CDR3 sequence is CASSTQGKSGVQWQYF. For the CDR3, the DNA is TGCGCCAGCAGCACCCAGGGGAAATCTGGAGTCCAATGGCAGTATTTT. The full variable domain, completed using reference TRBV5-1 and TRBJ2-3, is KAGVTQTPRYLIKTRGQQVTLSCSPISGHRSVSWYQQTPGQGLQFLFEYFSETQRNKGNFPGRFSGRQFSNSRSEMNVSTLELGDSALYLCASSTQGKSGVQWQYFGPGTRLTVL.

The chain combines TRBV29-1 with TRBJ2-3; 9 positions agree with TRBD1. V was clipped by 6 bases and J by 5 bases; unmatched bases: 9. Germline V CDR1 and CDR2: SQVTM, ANQGSEA. This CDR3 contains 14 residues. The CDR3 DNA reads TGCAGCGTGAGGGGGACAGGGTCGGGAGATACGCAGTATTTT. It yields the protein CSVRGTGSGDTQYF.

The rearrangement joins TRBV6-1 to TRBJ1-1; TRBD1 aligns across 8 bases. The J segment lost 7 bases and the V segment lost 7 bases, leaving 11 bases of the junction unmatched. This CDR3 region has 14 residues. In germline, CDR1 is MNHNS, CDR2 SASEGT. CDR3 nucleotides: TGTGCCAGCACCCCCGCAGGGGGCCAAAGTGAAGCTTTCTTT. Encoded protein: CASTPAGGQSEAFF.

A single count supports this clone. The CDR3 nucleotides are TGTGCCAGCAGCTCTGACGTGAACACTGAAGCTTTCTTT. It is translated as CASSSDVNTEAFF. This chain joins TRBV7-6 and TRBJ1-1; D gene uncertain. V was trimmed by 4 bases and J by 0 bases, leaving 6 bases between them. There are 13 residues in the CDR3. CDR1 and CDR2 (germline): SGHVS, FNYEAQ.

This sequence joins TRBV10-1 and TRBJ2-1; 12 bases are a match to TRBD1. CDR3 length: 15 amino acids. Looked up from germline, CDR1 is WNHNN and CDR2 is SYGVQD (reference sequence). V was clipped by 0 bases and J by 8 bases; unmatched bases: 2. CDR3 loop: CASSESGQGADEQFF. CDR3 DNA sequence: TGCGCCAGCAGTGAGTCGGGACAGGGGGCCGATGAGCAGTTCTTC.

J is TRBJ1-5 and V is TRBV2; D not resolved. CDR3 length equals 15 residues. In germline, CDR1 is SNHLY, CDR2 FYNNEI. Trimming pared 3 bases from V and 3 bases from J, leaving 12 bases between. The CDR3 reads CASSDSGFDNQPQHF. The DNA for the CDR3 is TGTGCCAGCAGTGATAGTGGTTTTGACAATCAGCCCCAGCATTTT. Full variable domain (remainder filled in from reference TRBV2 and TRBJ1-5): EPEVTQTPSHQVTQMGQEVILRCVPISNHLYFYWYRQILGQKVEFLVSFYNNEISEKSEIFDDQFSVERPDGSNFTLKIRSTKLEDSAMYFCASSDSGFDNQPQHFGDGTRLSIL.

The chain is built from TRBV11-2 and TRBJ2-1; TRBD2 agrees at 10 bases. The CDR3 is 14 amino acids. CDR1 and CDR2 (germline): SGHAT, FQNNGV. The trim removed 6 bases at V and 10 bases at J, leaving 9 bases unmatched. The CDR3 here is CASRVSGRRGEQFF. The CDR3 DNA reads TGTGCCAGCAGGGTTAGCGGGAGGCGGGGGGAGCAGTTCTTC.

This rearrangement joins TRBV2 to TRBJ1-1; D is undetermined. Germline V gene sequence: CDR1 SNHLY, CDR2 FYNNEI. The CDR3 covers 13 residues. In DNA form, the CDR3 reads TGTACGACTTCTGGGTTGATGAACACTGAAGCTTTCTTT. Its protein product is CTTSGLMNTEAFF.

J is TRBJ2-5 and V is TRBV7-2; 10 nucleotides match TRBD1. This CDR3 has 16 amino acids. Germline V gene data show CDR1 as SGHTA and CDR2 as FQGNSA. The V segment lost 1 base and the J segment 5 bases; nucleotides outside the gene matches: 7. The CDR3 DNA reads as TGTGCCAGCAGCTTAGGGGGGACAGGGGCGGGTGAGACCCAGTACTTC. Protein: CASSLGGTGAGETQYF.

The V call is TRBV11-2, the J call TRBJ2-5, with D possibly matching TRBD2 (5 bases). Trimming stripped 5 bases from V and 9 bases from J, with 19 bases between. The CDR3 is made up of 14 amino acids. In germline, CDR1 is SGHAT, CDR2 FQNNGV. CDR3 residues: CASSPVGGPGAQYF. For the CDR3, the DNA is TGTGCCAGCAGCCCCGTCGGAGGCCCCGGGGCCCAGTACTTC.

This chain connects TRBV19 to TRBJ1-5; D might be TRBD1 (5 bases). This CDR3 region has 13 residues. V lost 7 bases and J lost 5, with 12 bases in between. CDR1 and CDR2 from the germline V gene are LNHDA and SQIVND (reference sequence). This CDR3 reads CASTWGDYQPQHF. CDR3 DNA sequence: TGTGCCAGTACCTGGGGGGATTATCAGCCCCAGCATTTT.

The chain recombines TRBV11-2 with TRBJ1-4; 7 bases agree with TRBD1. The J segment lost 8 bases and the V segment lost 4 bases, leaving 10 bases of the junction unmatched. Germline V gene data show CDR1 as SGHAT and CDR2 as FQNNGV. This CDR3 has 15 amino acids. The CDR3 loop is CASSSRQGLEEKLFF. The DNA for the CDR3 is TGTGCCAGCAGCTCCCGACAGGGCCTAGAGGAAAAACTGTTTTTT.

The genes are TRBV9 and TRBJ2-1; maybe TRBD1 (7 bases). The CDR3 extends over 16 amino acids. V lost 0 bases to trimming and J lost 4 bases, with 14 bases between them. The germline gives CDR1 SGDLS, CDR2 YYNGEE. CDR3 sequence (DNA): TGTGCCAGCAGCGTAGCCGGATCAGGGGGGTACAATGAGCAGTTCTTC. It yields the protein CASSVAGSGGYNEQFF.

V usage is TRBV30 and J usage is TRBJ1-6, with 8 positions matching TRBD1. The CDR3 loop spans 15 amino acids. The ends lost 1 base at V and 10 bases at J; junction bases unmatched: 9. Per germline, CDR1 GTSNPN and CDR2 SVGIG (reference sequence). For the CDR3, the DNA is TGTGCCTGGAGTGGAGGGACAGGAGAGGAGTCACCCCTCCACTTT. Protein: CAWSGGTGEESPLHF. Variable domain in full (rest from reference TRBV30 and TRBJ1-6): SQTIHQWPATLVQPVGSPLSLECTVEGTSNPNLYWYRQAAGRGLQLLFYSVGIGQISSEVPQNLSASRPQDRQFILSSKKLLLSDSGFYLCAWSGGTGEESPLHFGNGTRLTVT.

V and J are TRBV7-8 and TRBJ2-5; unclear D gene. Looked up from germline, CDR1 is SGHVS and CDR2 is FQNEAQ. The V end lost 2 bases, the J end lost 3 bases, and 7 bases lay between the germline ends. The CDR3 is made up of 13 amino acids. DNA for the CDR3: TGTGCCAGCAGCTTACGCAGTAAAGAGACCCAGTACTTC. It translates to CASSLRSKETQYF.

This chain connects TRBV28 to TRBJ1-2, with 7 bases identical to TRBD1. The CDR3 spans 13 residues. V was pared by 6 bases and J by 6 bases, with 7 bases of the junction left unmatched. Germline assignment: CDR1 MDHEN and CDR2 SYDVKM. The CDR3 reads CASRWTGRDGYTF. In nucleotides, the CDR3 is TGTGCCAGCAGATGGACAGGAAGGGATGGCTACACCTTC.

The V call is TRBV6-5, the J call TRBJ2-7, with 7 bases aligning to TRBD1. CDR3 length: 15 amino acids. The ends lost 4 bases at V and 2 bases at J; junction bases unmatched: 8. Germline assignment: CDR1 MNHEY and CDR2 SVGAGI. The DNA of the CDR3 is TGTGCCAGCAGTTCAACAGGGGCACCCACCTACGAGCAGTACTTC. This encodes CASSSTGAPTYEQYF.

The genes are TRBV28 and TRBJ2-4; 13 nucleotides agree with TRBD2. CDR3 length equals 16 residues. Germline CDR1 is MDHEN and CDR2 is SYDVKM. V trimming: 4 bases; J trimming: 8 bases; junction bases outside the gene matches: 8. The CDR3 spells CASSSPGTSGRDIQYF. The CDR3 DNA reads as TGTGCCAGCAGTTCCCCGGGCACTAGCGGGAGGGACATTCAGTACTTC.

This sequence joins TRBV5-1 and TRBJ2-1, with D tentatively TRBD2 (5 bases). The CDR3 has 13 residues. Germline CDR1 reads SGHRS; CDR2 reads YFSETQ. The germline V and J ends were trimmed by 5 bases and 7 bases, with 13 bases remaining between them. Written as DNA, the CDR3 is TGCGCCAGCAGACACGGGGAAGGTAATGAGCAGTTCTTC. Its protein product is CASRHGEGNEQFF.

The V call is TRBV5-4, the J call TRBJ1-5; D remains unclear. CDR3 size: 12 residues. The V end was cut by 7 bases, the J end by 3 bases, with 8 bases between. Germline V gene lookup returns CDR1 SGHNT and CDR2 YYREEE (reference sequence). DNA of the CDR3: TGTGCCAGCGGACCGTACAATCAGCCCCAGCATTTT. Residues: CASGPYNQPQHF.

In this sample, this clone turned up a few times. The chain joins TRBV19 to TRBJ1-1; D is possibly TRBD1 (5 bases). The V end was cut by 5 bases, the J end by 10 bases, with 17 bases between. CDR1 is LNHDA and CDR2 is SQIVND in the germline V gene (reference sequence). The CDR3 spans 13 residues. CDR3 bases: TGTGCCAGTAGTTCCCAGGGAGGGGTAGCAGCTTTCTTT. It is translated as CASSSQGGVAAFF.

The J gene is TRBJ1-2, the V gene TRBV9, with 7 bases aligning to TRBD1. The germline V gene has CDR1 SGDLS and CDR2 YYNGEE. The CDR3 totals 14 residues. V lost 3 bases, J lost 4 bases, and 6 bases stayed unmatched. CDR3 amino acids: CASSADRGPYGYTF. The CDR3 DNA follows: TGTGCCAGCAGCGCAGATAGGGGGCCCTATGGCTACACCTTC.

Written as DNA, the CDR3 is TGTGCCAGCAGCTACAGTGATGAAAAACTGTTTTTT. Translating gives CASSYSDEKLFF. The chain carries TRBV2 and TRBJ1-4, with D unclear. The ends were cut back, 6 bases at V and 6 bases at J, with 8 bases in the middle. Per germline, CDR1 SNHLY and CDR2 FYNNEI. The CDR3 has 12 residues.

V and J are TRBV11-1 and TRBJ2-7; 8 bases map to TRBD1. V lost 7 bases to trimming and J lost 4 bases; unmatched junction nucleotides: 12. The CDR3 covers 15 residues. Germline V lookup: CDR1 SGHAT, CDR2 FQDESV (reference sequence). The CDR3 nucleotides are TGTGCCAGCACCTTCGCCGGGACAGGTGTTTACGAGCAGTACTTC. This encodes CASTFAGTGVYEQYF.

This clone was observed once. The chain links TRBV10-3 to TRBJ2-2; D gene uncertain. The ends were cut back, 10 bases at V and 0 bases at J, with 15 bases in the middle. There are 15 residues in the CDR3. Germline CDR1 reads ENHRY; CDR2 reads SYGVKD. The DNA of the CDR3 is TGTGCCACGCTAAGAAAGCCGGCGAACACCGGGGAGCTGTTTTTT. It is translated as CATLRKPANTGELFF.

The CDR3 DNA follows: TGTGCCAGCAGTTTACAGATACCCCAGGGATACTATGGCTACACCTTC. Its translation is CASSLQIPQGYYGYTF. The chain couples TRBV28 to TRBJ1-2, with D possibly TRBD1 on 5 matching bases. Germline values: CDR1 MDHEN, CDR2 SYDVKM. The V gene lost 2 bases and the J gene lost 3 bases, with 16 bases spanning the gap. CDR3 size: 16 residues.